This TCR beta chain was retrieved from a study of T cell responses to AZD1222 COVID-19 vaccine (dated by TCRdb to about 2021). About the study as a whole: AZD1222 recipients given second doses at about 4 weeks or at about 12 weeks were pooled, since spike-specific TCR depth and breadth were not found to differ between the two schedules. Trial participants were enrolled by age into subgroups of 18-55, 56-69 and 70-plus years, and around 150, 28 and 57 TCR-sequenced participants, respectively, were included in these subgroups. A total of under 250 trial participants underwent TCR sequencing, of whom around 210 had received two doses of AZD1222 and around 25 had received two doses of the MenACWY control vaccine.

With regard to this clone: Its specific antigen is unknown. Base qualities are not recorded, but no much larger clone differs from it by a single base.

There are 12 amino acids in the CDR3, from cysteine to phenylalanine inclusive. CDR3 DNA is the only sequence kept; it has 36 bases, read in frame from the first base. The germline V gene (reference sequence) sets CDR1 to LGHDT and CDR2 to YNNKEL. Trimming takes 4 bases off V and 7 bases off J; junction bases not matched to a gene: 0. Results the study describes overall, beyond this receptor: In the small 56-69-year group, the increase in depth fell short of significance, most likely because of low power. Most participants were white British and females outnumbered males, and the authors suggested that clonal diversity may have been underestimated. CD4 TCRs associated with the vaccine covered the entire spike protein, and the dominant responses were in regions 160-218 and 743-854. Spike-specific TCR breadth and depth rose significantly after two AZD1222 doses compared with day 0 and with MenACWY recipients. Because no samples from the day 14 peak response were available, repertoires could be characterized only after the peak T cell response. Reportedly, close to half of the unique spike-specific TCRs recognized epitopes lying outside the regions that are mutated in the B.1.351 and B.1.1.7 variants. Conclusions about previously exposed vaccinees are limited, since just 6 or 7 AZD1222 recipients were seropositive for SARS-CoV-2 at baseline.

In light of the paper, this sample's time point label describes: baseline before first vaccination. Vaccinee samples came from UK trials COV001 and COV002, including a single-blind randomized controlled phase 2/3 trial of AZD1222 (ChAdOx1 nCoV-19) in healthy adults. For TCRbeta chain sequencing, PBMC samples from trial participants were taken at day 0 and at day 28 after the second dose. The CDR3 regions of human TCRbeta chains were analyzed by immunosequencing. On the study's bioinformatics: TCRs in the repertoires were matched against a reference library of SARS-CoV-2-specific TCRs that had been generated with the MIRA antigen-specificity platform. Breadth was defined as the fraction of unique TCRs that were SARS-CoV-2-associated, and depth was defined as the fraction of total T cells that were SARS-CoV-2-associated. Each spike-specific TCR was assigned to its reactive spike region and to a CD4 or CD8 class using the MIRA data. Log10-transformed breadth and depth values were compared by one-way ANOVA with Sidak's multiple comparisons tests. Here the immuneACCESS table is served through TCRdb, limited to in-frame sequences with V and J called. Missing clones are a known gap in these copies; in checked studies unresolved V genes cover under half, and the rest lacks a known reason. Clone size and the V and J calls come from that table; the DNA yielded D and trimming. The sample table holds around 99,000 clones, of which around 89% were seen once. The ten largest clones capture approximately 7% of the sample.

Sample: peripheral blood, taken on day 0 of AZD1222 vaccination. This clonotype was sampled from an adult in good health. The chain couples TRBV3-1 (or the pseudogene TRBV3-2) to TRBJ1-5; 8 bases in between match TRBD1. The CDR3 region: CASSRQGQPQHF. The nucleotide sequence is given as TGTGCCAGCAGCCGACAGGGGCAGCCCCAGCATTTT.